These T cell receptor beta chains were read from a single sample in a study of T cell repertoires in cytomegalovirus infection. TCRdb reprocessed the reads via MiXCR and lists one record per CDR3 protein. The repertoire holds fewer than 200,000 distinct CDR3 sequences, roughly 20% seen once, with 2.5% to 3% in the top ten. Sequenced material: PBMCs. The receptors were gathered from a human donor in good health (CMV status not recorded). Some clones in this sample may be carry-over from other donors' samples. The CDR3 runs from the conserved cysteine through the conserved F or W.

V gene	J gene	CDR3 protein
TRBV7-4	TRBJ1-3	CASSPHRPIDLVGDTIYF
TRBV7-9	TRBJ1-1	CASSLSGLNTEAFF
TRBV7-2	TRBJ2-5	CASSLGSGGVETQYF
TRBV6-1	TRBJ2-1	CASSGRNRVSSYNEQFF
TRBV7-2	TRBJ1-1	CASSRSPGANTEAFF
TRBV10-3	TRBJ2-7	CAISVISGYEQYF
TRBV9	TRBJ1-1	CASSVVTGTGRNTEAFF
TRBV7-8	TRBJ1-6	CASSLVGGLSNSPLHF
TRBV11-2	TRBJ2-6	CASSLVGGDLSGANVLTF
TRBV28	TRBJ1-1	CASSLLGENTEAFF
TRBV7-3	TRBJ2-1	CASSSGPSGLASYNEQFF
TRBV6-1	TRBJ2-2	CASSYRGLAGELFF